This TCR beta chain derives from a study of cytomegalovirus exposure and HLA in healthy donors. Study-level results: Analyzed later, most CMV-associated TCR beta chains appeared HLA-restricted.

PCR used 60 Vbeta primers and 13 Jbeta primers. This table comes from immunoSEQ multiplex PCR, and its TCRdb copy is limited to in-frame clones, with some not included. The sample contains around 150,000 clones, over 70% of which appear only once. About this clone: The antigen is not known.

The V segment lost 4 bases and the J segment 4 bases; nucleotides outside the gene matches: 8. The CDR3 sequence is 16 residues long. Per the germline V gene, CDR1 is MNHEY and CDR2 is SVGAGI. The TCR originated in a woman in her forties or fifties in good health and CMV-seropositive. The chain employs TRBV6-5 and TRBJ2-2, with 8 bases fitting TRBD2. Sequenced sample: PBMCs. In nucleotides, the CDR3 is TGTGCCAGCAGTTTCGCACCGGGACTAGTCACCGGGGAGCTGTTTTTT. Encoded protein: CASSFAPGLVTGELFF.